The clone carrying this T cell receptor (beta chain) was seen just once. In the source study's methods: Estimation of nucleated cell counts relied on the amplification of reference gene primers. This table comes from immunoSEQ multiplex PCR, and its TCRdb copy is limited to in-frame clones, with some not included. The D gene and trimming were derived from the DNA, and the V and J assignments and clone size from that table. The sample carries about 170,000 clones, around 85% recorded once. Trimming stripped 3 bases from V and 0 bases from J, with 9 bases between. Germline loops: CDR1 KGHSH, CDR2 LQKENI. The CDR3 has 15 amino acids. The source of the sample is a study of blood T cell repertoires in COVID-19. Study background: Acute and convalescent COVID-19 specimens originated in the United States, Italy and Spain. T cells, B-cell-depleted T cells, or PBMCs supplied cDNA or gDNA.

The clonotype originates from a man between 60 and 75 years old who had recovered from COVID-19. Input material: peripheral blood. The chain joins TRBV18 to TRBJ1-5; D perhaps matches TRBD1 (6 bases). CDR3 coding DNA: TGTGCCAGCTCACCTCGACAGGATAGCAATCAGCCCCAGCATTTT. It is translated as CASSPRQDSNQPQHF.